The 17 T cell receptor beta chains given below trace back to one sample, sequenced in a study of CD8+CD57+ T cells in acquired aplastic anemia. The template used for profiling TCR beta VDJ and CDR3 was genomic DNA. Via MiXCR, TCRdb re-called the reads, giving one row per CDR3 protein. The table records hundreds of thousands of distinct CDR3 sequences, 55% to 75% of them present only once. What was sequenced was sorted CD4+, CD8+, or CD8+CD57+ T cells (not recorded which) from PBMCs. The receptors originated from a human donor in good health, serving as a control.

As to this clonotype: Because the CDR3 is missing its conserved closing phenylalanine or tryptophan, this is likely a read error. As DNA, the CDR3 is TGTGCTAGCAGCACGCGGACAGGGAATGAGCAGTTCTAC. Its protein product is CASSTRTGNEQFY. The chain combines TRBV7-3 with TRBJ2-1; 8 nucleotides line up with TRBD1. This CDR3 spans 13 amino acids. Per germline, CDR1 SGHTA and CDR2 FQGTGA.

The chain uses TRBV20-1 and TRBJ1-5; D gene ambiguous. This CDR3 has 14 residues. Germline V lookup: CDR1 DFQATT, CDR2 SNEGSKA (reference sequence). The V end was cut by 3 bases, the J end by 4 bases, with 13 bases between. This CDR3 reads CSARVRAGNQPQHF. The CDR3 nucleotides read TGCAGTGCTAGGGTCCGGGCCGGAAATCAGCCCCAGCATTTT.

This sequence joins TRBV5-4 and TRBJ2-3; TRBD2 might be the D (5 bases). This CDR3 contains 14 residues. CDR1 is SGHNT and CDR2 is YYREEE in the germline V gene (reference sequence). The ends were cut back, 6 bases at V and 3 bases at J, with 14 bases in the middle. The CDR3 loop reads CASNRGQATDTQYF. DNA for the CDR3: TGTGCCAGCAACAGAGGGCAAGCAACAGATACGCAGTATTTT. Supplemented by reference TRBV5-4 and TRBJ2-3, the full variable domain reads ETGVTQSPTHLIKTRGQQVTLRCSSQSGHNTVSWYQQALGQGPQFIFQYYREEENGRGNFPPRFSGLQFPNYSSELNVNALELDDSALYLCASNRGQATDTQYFGPGTRLTVL.

This rearrangement joins TRBV9 to TRBJ2-2; no firm D call. Trimming took off 4 bases at V and 15 bases at J, with 25 bases between the two ends. CDR3 length: 15 amino acids. Germline loops: CDR1 SGDLS, CDR2 YYNGEE. CDR3 bases: TGTGCCAGCAGCCGCCCGGATAGCAGATACGCAGTATTGTTTTTT. Its protein product is CASSRPDSRYAVLFF.

This clonotype appeared many times. V and J are TRBV12-5 and TRBJ2-5; 9 bases align to TRBD1. V was clipped by 6 bases and J by 7 bases; unmatched bases: 9. The CDR3 is made up of 14 amino acids. Germline loops: CDR1 LGHNT, CDR2 FRNRAP. CDR3 sequence: CASGRGTGRPTQYF. CDR3 sequence (DNA): TGTGCTAGTGGCCGTGGGACAGGGCGCCCGACCCAGTACTTC.

This clonotype came up a few times. This likely comes from a read error, as the CDR3 has no conserved phenylalanine or tryptophan at its end. In DNA form, the CDR3 reads TGCGGCGTTGAAACACATGGGGGACAGGGTCCCTACGAGCAGTACCTC. Amino acids: CGVETHGGQGPYEQYL. The chain carries TRBV29-1 and TRBJ2-7; 9 nucleotides align to TRBD1. The CDR3 contains 16 residues. Per the germline V gene, CDR1 is SQVTM and CDR2 is ANQGSEA.

Ten or more counts support this clonotype. The genes are TRBV27 and TRBJ1-3, with D tentatively TRBD1 (5 bases). CDR1 MNHEY and CDR2 SMNVEV come from the germline V gene (reference sequence). The CDR3 is made up of 13 amino acids. Trimming took 3 bases from V and 3 from J, leaving 6 bases between them. The CDR3 bases are TGTGCCAGCAGTTTTACAGGTGGAAACACCATATATTTT. This gives the protein CASSFTGGNTIYF.

CDR3 sequence (DNA): TGTGCCAGCAGCGCCCCCAGAGGGTACCAAGAGACCCAGTACTTC. Protein product: CASSAPRGYQETQYF. The rearrangement links TRBV5-6 to TRBJ2-5, with D perhaps matching TRBD2 (5 bases). Looked up from germline, CDR1 is SGHDT and CDR2 is YYEEEE. Trimming pared 4 bases from V and 0 bases from J, leaving 13 bases between. CDR3 length: 15 residues.

The chain combines TRBV19 with TRBJ1-3, with TRBD1 as a possible D gene (6 bases). Germline loops: CDR1 LNHDA, CDR2 SQIVND (reference sequence). The ends were cut back, 1 base at V and 7 bases at J, with 14 bases in the middle. CDR3 length equals 15 residues. The CDR3 nucleotides read TGTGCCAGTAGTATAGGGGGGGCGCGGATGAACACCATATATTTT. Its protein is CASSIGGARMNTIYF.

The count of this clonotype is one. This chain links TRBV20-1 with TRBJ1-5; D uncertain. Germline V lookup: CDR1 DFQATT, CDR2 SNEGSKA (reference sequence). V dropped 4 bases and J dropped 8 bases, with 18 bases sitting between them. CDR3 size: 14 residues. For the CDR3, the DNA is TGCAGTGCTACCGACCACGGAGCCAGTGAGCCCCAGCATTTT. Translated: CSATDHGASEPQHF.

This chain joins TRBV11-1 and TRBJ2-1, with 11 positions matching TRBD2. CDR1 is SGHAT and CDR2 is FQDESV in the germline V gene (reference sequence). The CDR3 length is 15 residues. The trim removed 4 bases at V and 8 bases at J, leaving 7 bases unmatched. CDR3 residues: CASSSTSGGVDEQFF. As DNA, the CDR3 is TGTGCCAGCAGCTCTACTAGCGGGGGAGTCGATGAGCAGTTCTTC.

This clonotype was observed a few times. Without the conserved terminal phenylalanine or tryptophan, this CDR3 likely stems from a read error. Because the CDR3's place on the DNA is in doubt, the DNA is left out and the CDR3 is given as listed by TCRdb. This chain joins TRBV9 and TRBJ2-7; TRBD1, as called in the table, went unchecked against the DNA. Per the germline V gene, CDR1 is SGDLS and CDR2 is YYNGEE. The CDR3 is 14 residues long, ends included. CDR3 loop: CASSERLGGSTQLC.

Worth noting for this clonotype: At one of its ends the junction is not consistent with the germline gene, which may arise from a read error. The V call is TRBV7-2, the J call TRBJ2-7, with D perhaps TRBD2 (5 bases). Germline-derived CDR1 and CDR2 are SGHTA and FQGNSA. The CDR3 is 14 residues long. CDR3 residues: CASSTVRSDSEHYF. For the CDR3, the DNA is TGTGCCAGCAGCACAGTCCGTAGCGACTCCGAGCACTACTTC.

A word on this clonotype: The junction shows a germline mismatch at one end, possibly a read error. The J gene is TRBJ1-1, the V gene TRBV5-5; D not resolved. Germline V CDR1 and CDR2: SGHKS, YYEKEE (reference sequence). The CDR3 has 14 residues. The DNA for the CDR3 is TGCGCCAGCAGCTTGGTTCAGGTGAACACTGAAGCTTTCTTT. Protein product: CASSLVQVNTEAFF. Full variable domain (missing parts from reference TRBV5-5 and TRBJ1-1): DAGVTQSPTHLIKTRGQQVTLRCSPISGHKSVSWYQQVLGQGPQFIFQYYEKEERGRGNFPDRFSARQFPNYSSELNVNALLLGDSALYLCASSLVQVNTEAFFGQGTRLTVV.

The chain employs TRBV11-3 and TRBJ1-2; D call uncertain. The V end was cut by 9 bases, the J end by 6 bases, with 17 bases between. Germline lookup yields CDR1 SGHNT and CDR2 YENEEA. This CDR3 is built from 13 residues. CDR3 DNA: TGTGCCAGTGCGTGCCTCCTACGAGATGGCTACACCTTC. This translates into CASACLLRDGYTF.

This chain uses TRBV20-1 with TRBJ2-5; TRBD1 matches at 8 bases. Germline V gene data show CDR1 as DFQATT and CDR2 as SNEGSKA (reference sequence). CDR3 length equals 11 residues. The CDR3 bases are TGCAGCCACAGGGGGCAAGAGACCCAGTACTTC. Its translation is CSHRGQETQYF.

Remarks on this clonotype: The junction departs from the called germline gene at one end, perhaps through a read error. V is TRBV15 and J is TRBJ2-3; D remains unclear. This CDR3 region has 12 residues. Germline CDR1 and CDR2: LNHNV and YYDKDF (reference sequence). CDR3 protein: CATSRVGDTHTF. The CDR3 bases are TGTGCCACCAGCAGAGTTGGGGATACGCACACCTTT.